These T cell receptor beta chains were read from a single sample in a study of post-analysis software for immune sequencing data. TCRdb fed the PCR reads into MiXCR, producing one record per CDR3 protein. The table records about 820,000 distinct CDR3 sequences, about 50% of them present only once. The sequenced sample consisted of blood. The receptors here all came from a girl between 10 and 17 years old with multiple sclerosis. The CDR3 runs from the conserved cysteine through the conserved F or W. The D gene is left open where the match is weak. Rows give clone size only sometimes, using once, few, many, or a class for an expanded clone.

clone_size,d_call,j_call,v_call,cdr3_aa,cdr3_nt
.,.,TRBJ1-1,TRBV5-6,CASSLESGISEAFF,TGTGCCAGCAGCTTGGAATCGGGGATCTCTGAAGCTTTCTTT
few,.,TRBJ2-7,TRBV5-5,CASSLWGGHPYEQYF,TGTGCCAGCAGCTTGTGGGGCGGACACCCCTACGAGCAGTACTTC
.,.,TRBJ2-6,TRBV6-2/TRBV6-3,CASSYEGSGANVLTF,TGTGCCAGCAGTTACGAGGGGAGCGGGGCCAACGTCCTGACTTTC
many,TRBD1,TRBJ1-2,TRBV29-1,CSGQGNYGYTF,TGCAGTGGACAGGGGAACTATGGCTACACCTTC
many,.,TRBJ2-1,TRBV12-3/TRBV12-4,CASSLQGPLGNEQFF,TGTGCCAGCAGTCTACAGGGTCCCCTCGGGAATGAGCAGTTCTTC
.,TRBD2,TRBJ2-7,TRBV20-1,CSATRLAGDSYEQYF,TGCAGTGCTACCAGACTAGCGGGGGACTCCTACGAGCAGTACTTC
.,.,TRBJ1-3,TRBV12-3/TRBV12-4,CASSLGNSGNTIYF,TGTGCCAGCAGTTTGGGGAACTCTGGAAACACCATATATTTT
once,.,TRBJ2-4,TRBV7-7,CASSLEPADIQYF,TGTGCCAGCAGCTTAGAACCGGCGGACATTCAGTACTTC
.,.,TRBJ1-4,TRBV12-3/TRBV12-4,CASSSPGEWGKLFF,TGTGCCAGCAGTTCGCCAGGGGAGTGGGGAAAACTGTTTTTT
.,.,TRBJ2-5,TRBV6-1,CAITRQGGYETQYF,TGTGCCATCACAAGACAGGGAGGTTATGAGACCCAGTACTTC
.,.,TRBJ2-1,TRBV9,CASSVVGLDHNEQFF,TGTGCCAGCAGCGTAGTGGGACTGGACCACAATGAGCAGTTCTTC
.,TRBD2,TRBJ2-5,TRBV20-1,CSAARGGQETQYF,TGCAGTGCTGCCCGGGGGGGCCAAGAGACCCAGTACTTC
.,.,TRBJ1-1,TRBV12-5,CASGKGGVTGTEAFF,TGTGCTAGTGGTAAAGGGGGGGTAACGGGCACTGAAGCTTTCTTT
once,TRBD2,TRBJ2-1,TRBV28,CASSPRLAGVVEQFF,TGTGCCAGCAGTCCCCGACTAGCGGGAGTTGTTGAGCAGTTCTTC
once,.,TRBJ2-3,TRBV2,CARRDLPPHTQYF,TGTGCCAGACGGGACCTTCCCCCTCATACGCAGTATTTT
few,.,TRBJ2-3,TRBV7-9,CASSPTPASDTQYF,TGTGCCAGCAGCCCTACCCCCGCATCAGATACGCAGTATTTT
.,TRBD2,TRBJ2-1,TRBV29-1,CSVFVAGGYGEQFF,TGCAGCGTTTTTGTAGCGGGAGGATATGGTGAGCAGTTCTTC